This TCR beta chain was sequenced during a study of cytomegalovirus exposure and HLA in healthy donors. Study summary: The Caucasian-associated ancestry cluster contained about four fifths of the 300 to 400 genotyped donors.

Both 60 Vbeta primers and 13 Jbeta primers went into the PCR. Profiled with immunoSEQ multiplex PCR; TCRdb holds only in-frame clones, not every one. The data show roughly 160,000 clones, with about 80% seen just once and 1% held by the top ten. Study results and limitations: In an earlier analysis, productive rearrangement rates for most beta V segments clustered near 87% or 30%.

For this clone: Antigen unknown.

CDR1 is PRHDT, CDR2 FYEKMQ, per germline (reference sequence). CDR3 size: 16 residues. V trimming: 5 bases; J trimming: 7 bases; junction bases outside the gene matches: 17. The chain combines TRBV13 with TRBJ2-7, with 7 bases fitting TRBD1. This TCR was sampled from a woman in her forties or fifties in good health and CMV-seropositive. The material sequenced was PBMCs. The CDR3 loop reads CASSRIKTRGKGEQYF. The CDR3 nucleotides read TGTGCCAGCAGCCGAATCAAGACCAGGGGGAAGGGGGAGCAGTACTTC.